A selection of T cell receptor beta chains follows, all from one sample in a study of patients and donors after allogeneic stem cell transplantation. In TCRdb, the RT-PCR reads were re-called with MiXCR into one record per CDR3 protein. The top ten hold 5% to 6.5% of the sample, which has roughly 880,000 distinct CDR3 sequences, about a sixth seen once. The specimen was blood, either unsorted or a sorted T cell fraction (not recorded which). Source of these receptors: a human donor who was either an allogeneic HSCT recipient or a stem cell or donor lymphocyte infusion donor (not recorded which). It is not recorded whose cells these are; they may come from a transplant donor. CDR3s include the opening cysteine and the closing phenylalanine or tryptophan. A D gene is named only where the DNA matches it firmly. Size values are once, few and many counts, or a class for expanded clones, and some rows have none.

d_call	v_call	j_call	clone_size	cdr3_length	cdr3_aa	cdr3_nt
NA	TRBV6-1	TRBJ1-2	once	11	CASSEQEGYTF	TGTGCCAGCAGTGAACAGGAAGGCTACACCTTC
NA	TRBV10-3	TRBJ2-7	NA	15	CAISPRGGQNYEQYF	TGTGCCATCAGCCCTAGAGGAGGACAGAACTACGAGCAGTACTTC
NA	TRBV12-3/TRBV12-4	TRBJ1-1	many	14	CASSFRNRNTEAFF	TGTGCCAGCAGTTTCCGCAACCGTAACACTGAAGCTTTCTTT
TRBD1	TRBV12-3/TRBV12-4	TRBJ1-3	many	15	CASSNGDSTGNTIYF	TGTGCCAGCAGTAACGGGGACAGCACTGGAAACACCATATATTTT
NA	TRBV6-1	TRBJ2-1	few	14	CASTHPLDYFEQFF	TGTGCCAGCACTCACCCCCTGGACTACTTCGAGCAGTTCTTC
NA	TRBV7-8	TRBJ2-7	few	17	CASSLLPRGKSSHEQYF	TGTGCCAGCAGCTTACTTCCAAGGGGGAAAAGCTCCCACGAGCAGTACTTC
NA	TRBV5-1	TRBJ2-2	NA	18	CASSSGLLAPKNTGELFF	TGCGCCAGCAGCTCGGGACTTCTGGCCCCCAAGAACACCGGGGAGCTGTTTTTT
TRBD1	TRBV20-1	TRBJ1-5	NA	14	CSARSGQGIKPQHF	TGCAGTGCTAGATCGGGACAGGGCATCAAGCCCCAGCATTTT
NA	TRBV3-1	TRBJ1-6	few	14	CAKCSGDSGSPLHF	TGTGCCAAATGCTCCGGGGACTCCGGTTCACCCCTCCACTTT
TRBD1	TRBV24-1	TRBJ1-5	few	16	CATSDGTGLGNQPQHF	TGTGCCACCAGTGATGGGACAGGGTTGGGCAATCAGCCCCAGCATTTT
TRBD1	TRBV6-1	TRBJ1-2	NA	14	CASRPSTGRNGYTF	TGTGCCAGCAGGCCCTCGACAGGGCGTAATGGCTACACCTTC
NA	TRBV20-1	TRBJ2-5	few	12	CSALQGLETQYF	TGCAGTGCTTTACAGGGTTTAGAGACCCAGTACTTC
NA	TRBV7-2	TRBJ1-2	NA	17	CASSLMVWAGLGYGYTF	TGTGCCAGCAGCTTGATGGTTTGGGCAGGGCTGGGGTATGGCTACACCTTC
TRBD1	TRBV20-1	TRBJ1-5	many	14	CSARTGEGNQPQHF	TGCAGTGCAAGAACAGGGGAAGGAAATCAGCCCCAGCATTTT
NA	TRBV28	TRBJ2-7	NA	15	CASSFGQITSYEQYF	TGTGCCAGCAGTTTTGGGCAGATTACCTCCTACGAGCAGTACTTC
NA	TRBV7-2	TRBJ2-1	few	13	CASSGRSTNEQFF	TGTGCCAGCAGCGGGCGTTCAACTAATGAGCAGTTCTTC
NA	TRBV5-1	TRBJ2-7	NA	13	CASSLKDTYEQYF	TGCGCCAGCAGCTTGAAGGATACCTACGAGCAGTACTTC
NA	TRBV4-3	TRBJ2-2	NA	16	CASSPTTDLNTGELFF	TGCGCCAGCAGCCCCACGACAGACTTGAACACCGGGGAGCTGTTTTTT
TRBD2	TRBV3-1	TRBJ2-7	once	14	CASGASGRAYEQYF	TGTGCCAGCGGAGCTAGCGGGAGGGCCTACGAGCAGTACTTC
NA	TRBV7-9	TRBJ1-4	NA	17	CASSPRRMGSLNEKLFF	TGTGCCAGCAGCCCAAGACGCATGGGCAGTCTAAATGAAAAACTGTTTTTT
TRBD1	TRBV7-2	TRBJ1-5	NA	12	CASSSTGGHQHF	TGTGCCAGCAGCTCTACAGGGGGCCACCAGCATTTT
NA	TRBV20-1	TRBJ2-1	NA	14	CSAMSAGRGVEQFF	TGCAGTGCAATGTCGGCGGGAAGGGGAGTTGAGCAGTTCTTC